The 10 T cell receptor beta chains given below trace back to one sample, sequenced in a study of T cell changes during pregnancy in multiple sclerosis. Some clones are missing from TCRdb's copy, which holds only in-frame ones; the method was immunoSEQ multiplex PCR. The repertoire holds 40,000 or so clones, 90% to 95% seen once, with about 6.3% in the top ten. The sequencing here drew on CD8+ T cells from peripheral blood mononuclear cells, taken in the second trimester of pregnancy. Source of these receptors: a female donor with multiple sclerosis, enrolled in a pregnancy study.

The V and J genes are TRBV13 and TRBJ1-1; no clear D gene. With 2 bases removed from V and 1 base from J, the gap between germline ends came to 5 bases. Germline values: CDR1 PRHDT, CDR2 FYEKMQ (reference sequence). The CDR3 totals 13 residues. The CDR3 protein is CASSLQKNTEAFF. CDR3 DNA: TGTGCCAGCAGCTTACAGAAGAACACTGAAGCTTTCTTT. Looking up the rest from reference TRBV13 and TRBJ1-1 gives the full variable domain: AAGVIQSPRHLIKEKRETATLKCYPIPRHDTVYWYQQGPGQDPQFLISFYEKMQSDKGSIPDRFSAQQFSDYHSELNMSSLELGDSALYFCASSLQKNTEAFFGQGTRLTVV.

The chain combines TRBV2 with TRBJ2-6, with 8 nucleotides matching TRBD1. Trimming at V came to 8 bases and at J to 3 bases, leaving 9 bases not matched to a gene. The germline gives CDR1 SNHLY, CDR2 FYNNEI. CDR3 size: 16 residues. The CDR3 sequence is CASFWDRRSGANVLTF. CDR3 in DNA: TGTGCCAGCTTTTGGGACAGGCGGAGTGGGGCCAACGTCCTGACTTTC.

The chain uses TRBV13 and TRBJ1-3; 7 bases map to TRBD1. V shed 5 bases, J shed 0 bases, and the junction held 10 bases outside the gene matches. The V gene's germline CDR1 is PRHDT and CDR2 FYEKMQ (reference sequence). The CDR3 spans 17 residues. Here the CDR3 reads CASSPFQQGSSGNTIYF. DNA for the CDR3: TGTGCCAGCAGCCCGTTTCAACAGGGGAGCTCTGGAAACACCATATATTTT.

The rearrangement joins TRBV30 to TRBJ2-2; D not resolved. V was clipped by 5 bases and J by 1 base, with 11 bases between them. Germline assignment: CDR1 GTSNPN and CDR2 SVGIG (reference sequence). The CDR3 covers 14 residues. As DNA, the CDR3 is TGTGCCTGGGGGTTGCAGGTGAACACCGGGGAGCTGTTTTTT. Protein sequence: CAWGLQVNTGELFF. The full variable domain, rest sourced from reference TRBV30 and TRBJ2-2, is SQTIHQWPATLVQPVGSPLSLECTVEGTSNPNLYWYRQAAGRGLQLLFYSVGIGQISSEVPQNLSASRPQDRQFILSSKKLLLSDSGFYLCAWGLQVNTGELFFGEGSRLTVL.

This rearrangement joins TRBV7-8 to TRBJ1-2; no clear D. Between the trimmed V and J ends, which lost 2 bases and 8 bases, there was a span of 18 bases. The CDR3 spans 15 residues. Germline loops: CDR1 SGHVS, CDR2 FQNEAQ. In nucleotides, the CDR3 is TGTGCCAGCAGCTTATTGAGAGGAACCGCGAGAGGCTACACCTTC. This codes for CASSLLRGTARGYTF.

The DNA of the CDR3 is TGTGCCAGCAGCACCAAGCCGGGACAGCCCCCCTACGAGCAGTACTTC. Protein: CASSTKPGQPPYEQYF. This chain joins TRBV7-9 and TRBJ2-7; 7 bases agree with TRBD1. CDR1 SEHNR and CDR2 FQNEAQ come from the germline V gene (reference sequence). With 5 bases clipped from V and 2 bases from J, the junction kept 12 bases outside the gene matches. The CDR3 is 16 amino acids.

This chain links TRBV5-4 with TRBJ2-1, with D hard to call. CDR3 size: 13 residues. V was trimmed by 4 bases and J by 5 bases, leaving 10 bases between them. CDR1 is SGHNT and CDR2 is YYREEE in the germline V gene (reference sequence). CDR3 coding DNA: TGTGCCAGCAGCCTGAGTACTGACAATGAGCAGTTCTTC. Encoded protein: CASSLSTDNEQFF. Full variable domain (missing parts from reference TRBV5-4 and TRBJ2-1): ETGVTQSPTHLIKTRGQQVTLRCSSQSGHNTVSWYQQALGQGPQFIFQYYREEENGRGNFPPRFSGLQFPNYSSELNVNALELDDSALYLCASSLSTDNEQFFGPGTRLTVL.

The genes are TRBV4-2 and TRBJ2-7, with D possibly matching TRBD2 (6 bases). The length of the CDR3 is 15 residues. Germline values: CDR1 LGHNA, CDR2 YNFKEQ. V gave up 0 bases and J gave up 2 bases, with 11 bases separating them. This CDR3 is CASSQEGTGAYEQYF. The CDR3 DNA is TGTGCCAGCAGCCAAGAGGGTACGGGAGCCTACGAGCAGTACTTC.

The CDR3, as DNA: TGTGCCAGCAGGTCAGAACTAGCGACCAACGTCCTGACTTTC. It is translated as CASRSELATNVLTF. The V and J genes are TRBV7-9 and TRBJ2-6; 7 bases fit TRBD2. V lost 6 bases and J lost 8; bases outside the gene matches: 7. The germline V gene has CDR1 SEHNR and CDR2 FQNEAQ (reference sequence). The CDR3 covers 14 residues.

This clone has a single count. The chain couples TRBV6-7 to TRBJ2-1; a weak D match, TRBD2 (5 bases). TRBV6-7 is an open reading frame whose function is uncertain. Between the trimmed V and J ends, which lost 2 bases and 5 bases, there was a span of 10 bases. The CDR3 sequence is 14 residues long. The CDR3: CASSYRGINNEQFF. Written as DNA, the CDR3 is TGTGCCAGCAGTTACCGAGGGATAAACAATGAGCAGTTCTTC.